What follows is one T cell receptor beta chain and its context. This record comes from a study of T-cell memory formation after mild COVID-19. Trimming took off 6 bases at V and 3 bases at J, with 17 bases between the two ends. The CDR3 has 16 amino acids. Using its own MiXCR run on the 5' RACE reads, TCRdb lists one record per CDR3 protein. The repertoire holds over 150,000 distinct CDR3 sequences, 20% to 25% seen once, with roughly 23% in the top ten. Sample: PBMCs or a T cell subset sorted from them (not recorded which). This receptor was obtained from an adult woman who had mild COVID-19 (a few samples of this study predate the infection). Cell type and time point are not known. V gene TRBV12-3 or TRBV12-4 combines with J gene TRBJ2-2; D might be TRBD2 (6 bases). CDR3 nucleotide sequence: TGTGCCAGCAGCTACCGCCGGGACTCTTACACCGGGGAGCTGTTTTTT. This codes for CASSYRRDSYTGELFF.